A single sample is the source of the 5 T cell receptor beta chains below, sequenced in a study of a mutant IDH1 vaccine in newly diagnosed glioma (dated by TCRdb to the early 2020s). Which antigens these TCRs recognize remains unknown. Receptors were amplified or captured by the immunoSEQ multiplex PCR assay. TCRdb stores this immuneACCESS table with in-frame sequences only. Part of the clones is absent; in the studies checked, under half of the shortfall reflects unresolved V genes, and no reason is known for the rest. This sample holds about 48,000 clones; around 85% were observed only once. Approximately 6.8% of the sample comes from the top ten. What the time point label conveys for this sample: week 35, safety follow-up. A 20-mer mutant IDH1 peptide at 300 micrograms in Montanide made up each vaccine dose, which was injected subcutaneously together with topical imiquimod. The sample here was PBMCs, taken from a glioma patient whose treatment included an IDH1 peptide vaccine. The receptors shown here come from a man aged 40-49 years with glioma.

V and J are TRBV7-8 and TRBJ2-7; D is possibly TRBD2 (6 bases). Trimming took 4 bases from V and 6 from J, leaving 16 bases between them. Germline CDR1 reads SGHVS; CDR2 reads FQNEAQ. The length of the CDR3 is 14 residues. The CDR3 nucleotides are TGTGCCAGCAGCTCAGGACGGGCGGGGATCGAGCAGTACTTC. It translates to CASSSGRAGIEQYF.

J is TRBJ2-5 and V is TRBV5-6; tentatively, D is TRBD1 (5 bases). Per the germline V gene, CDR1 is SGHDT and CDR2 is YYEEEE. The CDR3 contains 14 residues. V was trimmed by 4 bases and J by 4 bases, leaving 14 bases between them. Here the CDR3 reads CASSPPTVRETQYF. The CDR3 DNA reads as TGTGCCAGCAGCCCGCCGACAGTTCGAGAGACCCAGTACTTC.

The chain combines TRBV7-2 with TRBJ2-3, with 10 bases aligning to TRBD1. The V segment lost 4 bases and the J segment 9 bases; nucleotides outside the gene matches: 10. This CDR3 is built from 15 residues. Germline-derived CDR1 and CDR2 are SGHTA and FQGNSA. CDR3 loop: CASSSGTGAASTQYF. The CDR3 DNA reads as TGTGCCAGCAGCTCCGGGACAGGGGCCGCTTCAACGCAGTATTTT.

The chain has TRBV21-1 and TRBJ1-6; TRBD1 was called by the table and not checked on the DNA. TRBV21-1 is an annotated pseudogene. The CDR3 consists of 15 residues. CDR3 in DNA: TGTGCCAGCAGCAAGGGTAGAAAGGGGATTTCACCCCTCCACTTT. Translated: CASSKGRKGISPLHF.

This clone occurred a few times. This chain uses TRBV5-6 with TRBJ1-1; maybe TRBD1 (5 bases). The CDR3 runs to 13 residues. The V gene's germline CDR1 is SGHDT and CDR2 YYEEEE. V lost 0 bases and J 6 bases, leaving 9 bases between the germline ends. CDR3 nucleotide sequence: TGTGCCAGCAGCTTGGAGGGGAGCCCTGAAGCTTTCTTT. As protein: CASSLEGSPEAFF.